This entry lists 2 T cell receptor beta chains sequenced from one sample in a study of PD-L1 blockade in urothelial cancer (dated by TCRdb to 2016 to 2017). The time point label on this specimen signifies: peripheral blood 6 weeks after treatment start. The library relied on the immunoSEQ multiplex PCR assay. This immuneACCESS table, as held by TCRdb, lists in-frame sequences with V and J called but not all clones. Of the missing ones, under half trace to an unresolved V gene in checked studies; the others have no known cause. This sample gives 45,000 to 50,000 clones in total; 80% to 90% of them show up just once. Approximately 8.2% of the sample comes from the top ten. The sample was PBMCs, taken around atezolizumab (anti-PD-L1) treatment. The receptor set was obtained from a man between 65 and 85 years old with urothelial cancer.

The rearrangement joins TRBV30 to TRBJ1-3, with a tentative D call TRBD1 (6 bases). Per germline, CDR1 GTSNPN and CDR2 SVGIG (reference sequence). The CDR3 is made up of 15 amino acids. Deletions cut 0 bases from V and 0 bases from J, with 9 bases between. The CDR3 coding sequence is TGTGCCTGGAGTGTACCGACAGGCTCTGGAAACACCATATATTTT. Residues: CAWSVPTGSGNTIYF.

The chain couples TRBV28 to TRBJ1-4, with 7 nucleotides matching TRBD1. The germline gives CDR1 MDHEN, CDR2 SYDVKM. Losses at the gene ends were 6 bases for V and 4 bases for J; bases not matched to a gene: 5. The CDR3 covers 14 residues. The CDR3 protein is CASRTGLSNEKLFF. The CDR3 DNA follows: TGTGCCAGCAGGACAGGGCTGAGTAATGAAAAACTGTTTTTT.